The entry that follows covers one T cell receptor (beta chain) sequence. Using the 5' RACE reads, TCRdb records one entry per CDR3 protein without DNA. The specimen's table records about 160,000 distinct CDR3 sequences. This sample stems from a study of T cells expressing NK-cell markers. About the study: Researchers got TCR beta repertoires out of sorted CD3+CD56+NKG2C+, CD3+CD56+NKG2C- and CD3+CD56-NKG2C+ T cells. Eight donors were sequenced, of whom seven were HCMV-seropositive, while the remaining one was HCMV-seronegative.

CDR3 length equals 15 residues. Per germline, CDR1 SGHAT and CDR2 FQNNGV. The sequenced sample was blood T cells: a sorted CD56 or NKG2C T cell subset, CD4+ or CD8+ T cells, or bulk PBMC T cells (not recorded which). This TCR was recovered from a man aged 18-75 years in good health. This rearrangement joins TRBV11-2 to TRBJ2-5; TCRdb's D gene call, TRBD1, goes unchecked for lack of DNA. The CDR3 sequence: CASSLSPGGMETQYF.